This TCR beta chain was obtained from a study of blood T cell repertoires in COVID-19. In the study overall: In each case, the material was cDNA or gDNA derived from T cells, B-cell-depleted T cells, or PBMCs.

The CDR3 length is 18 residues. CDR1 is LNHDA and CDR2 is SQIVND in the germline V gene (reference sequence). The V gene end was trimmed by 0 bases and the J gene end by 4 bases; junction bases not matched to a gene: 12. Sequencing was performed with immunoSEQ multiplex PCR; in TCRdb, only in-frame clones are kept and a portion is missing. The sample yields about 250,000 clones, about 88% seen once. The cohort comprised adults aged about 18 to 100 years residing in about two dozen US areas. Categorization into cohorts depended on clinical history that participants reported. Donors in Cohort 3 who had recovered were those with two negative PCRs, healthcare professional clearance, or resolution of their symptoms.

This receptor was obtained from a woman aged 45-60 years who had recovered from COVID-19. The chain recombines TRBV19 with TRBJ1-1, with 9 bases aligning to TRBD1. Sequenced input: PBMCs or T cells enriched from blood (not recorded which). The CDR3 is CASSIEFMIGTGTTEAFF. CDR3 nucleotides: TGTGCCAGTAGTATAGAATTTATGATCGGGACAGGGACCACTGAAGCTTTCTTT.